Here is one T cell receptor (beta chain) with its context. What antigen it recognizes has not been identified. No quality values exist for individual bases; no much larger clone is one base distant. The data derive from a study of CD8+ T cells in alopecia areata (dated by TCRdb to 2016 to 2018). Study-wide context: The treated patients, all with moderate-to-severe alopecia areata, were enrolled in an open-label pilot trial of oral tofacitinib given at 5 to 10 mg twice daily. Patients stayed on tofacitinib for 6 to 18 months and then had 6 months of follow-up off drug so that delayed response and recurrence could be assessed. The SALT score, which quantifies the percentage of affected scalp surface area, was used to measure disease severity in treated patients. To study T cell clonal expansion in alopecia areata, the researchers applied high-throughput TCRbeta sequencing to both the C3H/HeJ mouse model and human patients. Human TCRbeta sequencing covered scalp tissue and sorted CD4+ and CD8+ peripheral blood T cells from patchy and totalis/universalis alopecia areata patients and healthy controls. Patients on tofacitinib were biopsied at baseline and after 4 and 24 weeks of treatment, and several of the patients also had a later scalp biopsy. Clonality in the scalp was compared among normal scalp (n=4), patchy alopecia areata scalp (n=8), and alopecia totalis/universalis scalp (n=8). RNA was extracted with the PAXgene miRNA kit for fixed scalp, the miRNeasy kit for PBMCs, and the RNeasy kit for mouse skin. Amplification of TCRbeta CDR3 regions was done by immunoSEQ multiplex PCR using 35 Vbeta forward primers and 13 Jbeta reverse primers. Broad study findings and their caveats: Because the treated cohort was small and had just a single nonresponder, larger studies are needed to establish links between baseline CD8+ expansion and response. Scalp clonality and the number of expanded CD8+ clones among the top 100 scalp clones were significantly decreased by tofacitinib. Compared with normal scalp, lesional scalp had higher clonality and more expanded CD8+ clones, particularly in alopecia totalis/universalis, a pattern that suggests antigenic drive. Many expanded lesional clones persisted in scalp and blood during tofacitinib treatment, which may partly explain relapse after stopping treatment. Compared with mice, TCR sequences shared between patients were less clear, possibly partly because of HLA diversity across the patient population. Unlike mouse skin, which is dominated by gammadelta T cells, normal human skin has resident alphabeta T cells that are also sequenced, and this complicates analysis of the scalp TCR repertoire.

The treatment or condition label for this specimen denotes: oral pan-JAK inhibitor, 5-10 mg twice daily. From alopecia areata patients, peripheral blood was collected along with lesional scalp punch biopsies. PBMCs were separated by density centrifugation and stained for CD3, CD4 and CD8, after which CD4+ and CD8+ T cells were sorted on a FACSAria. The germline V gene specifies SGHTA as CDR1 and FQGNSA as CDR2. The CDR3 sequence holds 16 residues, the cysteine and phenylalanine included. The entry retains the CDR3 DNA only, 48 bases that are in frame from base 1. Deletion took 1 base off V and 2 bases off J, with a span of 14 bases between the germline ends. The library was generated by the immunoSEQ multiplex PCR assay. For TCR sequencing, RNA was extracted from every sample and reverse transcribed into cDNA to serve as template. SuperScript III was used to make first-strand cDNA, primed with a 2:1 mix of oligo-dT and random hexamers. A synthetic immune receptor repertoire was used to assess amplification bias, and residual bias was removed computationally. On the authors' methods: Raw reads were preprocessed for error removal, and CDR3 was defined according to IMGT conventions as running from the conserved cysteine to phenylalanine. Clonality was computed as 1 minus the Shannon entropy, with the entropy normalized by log2 of the number of productive unique TCRs. Whether each scalp clone was CD4 or CD8 was inferred by checking scalp TCRbeta sequences against the CD4 and CD8 repertoires from sorted blood. TCRdb obtained this table from immuneACCESS and retained in-frame rearrangements with V and J assigned. These tables miss some clones; where compared with another copy, unresolved V genes account for less than half of the shortfall, and the remainder is unexplained. From that table come the V and J calls and clone size; the DNA was used to work out D and trimming. This sample comprises fewer than 250,000 clones, roughly two fifths of them detected only once. The ten largest clonotypes hold about 2.6% of the sample.

This chain joins TRBV7-2 to TRBJ1-2; the D segment cannot be called with confidence. The receptor was derived from a human donor with alopecia areata. This sample comprised CD4+ T cells sorted from blood, obtained at approximately week 36, from a patient treated with tofacitinib. The CDR3 region has the sequence CASSLETFIGNYGYTF. The sequenced DNA: TGTGCCAGCAGCTTAGAAACCTTCATTGGGAACTATGGCTACACCTTC.